These 30 T cell receptor beta chains came from one sample sequenced in a study of response to subunit inactivated influenza vaccine. Each CDR3 protein gets one entry after TCRdb re-called the RT-PCR reads with MiXCR. The table shows about 650,000 distinct CDR3 sequences, with approximately 15% occurring only once. The specimen was PBMCs from blood, collected approximately 15 days before vaccination. These receptors came from a man over 45 who received an inactivated influenza vaccine.

This clonotype was picked up many times. This chain connects TRBV7-6 to TRBJ1-6, with 9 bases fitting TRBD1. The CDR3 contains 18 residues. The germline V gene encodes CDR1 SGHVS and CDR2 FNYEAQ. Trimming removed 4 bases from V and 8 bases from J; junction bases left unmatched: 15. For the CDR3, the DNA is TGTGCCAGCAGCTCAAACCGGGGGAAACAGGGGGCTGATTCACCCCTCCACTTT. Protein sequence: CASSSNRGKQGADSPLHF.

The chain joins TRBV15 to TRBJ2-5, with TRBD2 matching over 11 bases. CDR3 length: 16 residues. V shed 1 base, J shed 5 bases, and the junction held 6 bases outside the gene matches. Germline values: CDR1 LNHNV, CDR2 YYDKDF (reference sequence). This chain's CDR3 is CATSRGPSGGLETQYF. For the CDR3, the DNA is TGTGCCACCAGCAGAGGGCCTAGCGGGGGGCTCGAGACCCAGTACTTC.

This sequence joins TRBV5-1 and TRBJ2-7; TRBD2 is a possible D gene (5 bases). V lost 2 bases, J lost 5 bases, and 17 bases lay in between. Per germline, CDR1 SGHRS and CDR2 YFSETQ. The CDR3 consists of 15 residues. The CDR3 is CASSFRAPSGNEQYF. DNA for the CDR3: TGCGCCAGCAGCTTTAGAGCCCCGAGCGGCAACGAGCAGTACTTC.

This clonotype showed up just a few times. The V call is TRBV29-1, the J call TRBJ2-3; D is possibly TRBD1 or TRBD2 (7 bases each). Germline V lookup: CDR1 SQVTM, CDR2 ANQGSEA. V was shortened by 0 bases and J by 8 bases, with 12 bases between the two germline ends. The CDR3 runs 13 residues. The CDR3 reads CSVEESGGGTQYF. CDR3 sequence (DNA): TGCAGCGTTGAAGAATCAGGGGGGGGTACGCAGTATTTT.

The sample holds many counts of this clonotype. This sequence joins TRBV4-2 and TRBJ2-1, with D perhaps matching TRBD2 (7 bases). CDR3 size: 15 residues. Per germline, CDR1 LGHNA and CDR2 YNFKEQ. V was cut by 4 bases and J by 5 bases, with 15 bases left in between. The CDR3 protein is CASSRDRGADNEQFF. In DNA, the CDR3 is TGTGCCAGCAGCCGAGATCGGGGGGCCGACAATGAGCAGTTCTTC.

This clonotype appeared a few times. This sequence joins TRBV12-3 or TRBV12-4 and TRBJ2-1; D gene unclear. Deletions cut 9 bases from V and 0 bases from J, with 12 bases between. The CDR3 sequence is 14 residues long. The CDR3 sequence is CASSTASSYNEQFF. The CDR3 DNA follows: TGTGCCAGTTCCACAGCCTCCTCCTACAATGAGCAGTTCTTC.

The chain links TRBV12-3 or TRBV12-4 to TRBJ2-3; 8 positions agree with TRBD2. The CDR3 totals 16 residues. V shed 6 bases and J 2 bases; nucleotides not matched to a gene: 10. Here the CDR3 reads CASRERGPLFTDTQYF. The CDR3, as DNA: TGTGCCAGCAGGGAGCGGGGGCCGCTCTTCACAGATACGCAGTATTTT.

This clonotype was seen a few times. The chain couples TRBV2 to TRBJ2-7; 9 bases agree with TRBD2. Germline CDR1 is SNHLY and CDR2 is FYNNEI. The CDR3 consists of 17 residues. J was trimmed by 5 bases and V by 0 bases; bases with no gene match: 11. The CDR3 reads CASSEALLGSGSDEQYF. As DNA, the CDR3 is TGTGCCAGCAGTGAAGCGCTTCTAGGTAGCGGGAGCGACGAGCAGTACTTC.

In this sample, this clonotype turned up many times. The chain combines TRBV3-1 with TRBJ2-7; the match to TRBD2 covers 13 bases. The CDR3 runs to 15 residues. Germline values: CDR1 LGHDT, CDR2 YNNKEL (reference sequence). Trimming took 4 bases from V and 2 from J; bases not matched to a gene: 2. As DNA, the CDR3 is TGTGCCAGCAGCCCCGGACTAGCGGGAGCCTACGAGCAGTACTTC. Its protein is CASSPGLAGAYEQYF.

In this sample, this clonotype turned up a few times. The chain employs TRBV11-2 and TRBJ2-5, with 7 bases lining up with TRBD1. The V segment lost 1 base and the J segment 1 base; nucleotides outside the gene matches: 3. The germline V gene encodes CDR1 SGHAT and CDR2 FQNNGV. This CDR3 has 15 residues. The CDR3 protein is CASSLGDSFQETQYF. The CDR3 DNA sequence: TGTGCCAGCAGCTTAGGGGACAGCTTCCAAGAGACCCAGTACTTC.

The chain couples TRBV19 to TRBJ2-1, with 10 positions matching TRBD2. The CDR3 totals 14 residues. Trimming removed 4 bases from V and 9 bases from J; junction bases left unmatched: 6. Germline V CDR1 and CDR2: LNHDA, SQIVND (reference sequence). This CDR3 reads CASSTSGSSGEQFF. The CDR3, as DNA: TGTGCCAGTAGTACTAGCGGGAGTTCGGGTGAGCAGTTCTTC.

The gene calls are TRBV4-3 and TRBJ2-1; no clear D gene. The V gene's germline CDR1 is LGHNA and CDR2 YSLEER. The CDR3 spans 11 residues. V was clipped by 11 bases and J by 2 bases, with 7 bases between them. The CDR3 here is CARDPYNEQFF. The CDR3 bases are TGCGCCCGCGACCCCTACAATGAGCAGTTCTTC.

This chain uses TRBV4-3 with TRBJ2-1; a possible D gene is TRBD1 (5 bases). The CDR3 length is 14 residues. The germline V gene encodes CDR1 LGHNA and CDR2 YSLEER. The V and J ends lost 0 bases and 4 bases respectively, with 7 bases between them. CDR3 in amino acids: CASSQDAGYNEQFF. CDR3 DNA: TGCGCCAGCAGCCAAGACGCAGGGTACAATGAGCAGTTCTTC.

The chain links TRBV5-1 to TRBJ2-3; 11 nucleotides align to TRBD2. The germline V gene has CDR1 SGHRS and CDR2 YFSETQ. The CDR3 contains 16 residues. V dropped 4 bases and J dropped 2; count of bases not matched to a gene: 6. The CDR3 protein is CASSPGTSGHTDTQYF. CDR3 DNA: TGCGCCAGCAGCCCCGGGACTAGCGGCCACACAGATACGCAGTATTTT.

The sample holds many counts of this clonotype. V usage is TRBV5-1 and J usage is TRBJ2-2, with TRBD2 identical over 7 bases. Germline values: CDR1 SGHRS, CDR2 YFSETQ. The CDR3 has 16 amino acids. After removal of 4 bases from V and 2 bases from J, the junction contained 8 bases not matched to a gene. Written as DNA, the CDR3 is TGCGCCAGCAGCGTCGGGGGGAGAGTCAACACCGGGGAGCTGTTTTTT. Amino acid sequence: CASSVGGRVNTGELFF.

This clonotype was seen more than once but under ten times. The rearrangement uses TRBV5-6 and TRBJ2-6; tentative D call: TRBD1 (6 bases). The V and J ends lost 1 base and 0 bases respectively, with 17 bases between them. The CDR3 has 19 residues. Germline values: CDR1 SGHDT, CDR2 YYEEEE. For the CDR3, the DNA is TGTGCCAGCAGCTTGCTCTCTGGACAGCGATTCTCTGGGGCCAACGTCCTGACTTTC. Translating gives CASSLLSGQRFSGANVLTF.

The V gene is TRBV4-2, the J gene TRBJ2-3, with D perhaps matching TRBD2 (5 bases). The CDR3 extends over 16 amino acids. The germline CDR1 and CDR2 sequences are LGHNA and YNFKEQ. V was cut by 4 bases and J by 2 bases, with 16 bases left in between. DNA for the CDR3: TGTGCCAGCAGCCCCCTGGGGAGCGGACCCACAGATACGCAGTATTTT. Its translation is CASSPLGSGPTDTQYF.

This clonotype was recorded many times. Mismatch with germline at one junction end may stem from a read error. This chain uses TRBV6-1 with TRBJ2-7; maybe TRBD2 (6 bases). The germline V gene encodes CDR1 MNHNS and CDR2 SASEGT. CDR3 length equals 12 residues. CDR3: CASSEEGYEQYF. The CDR3 DNA reads TGCGCCAGCAGTGAGGAGGGGTACGAGCAGTACTTC.

This clonotype has just a few counts. The rearrangement links TRBV20-1 to TRBJ2-2; D gene ambiguous. The germline V gene has CDR1 DFQATT and CDR2 SNEGSKA (reference sequence). This CDR3 region has 15 residues. V was cut by 0 bases and J by 0 bases, with 8 bases left in between. This chain's CDR3 is CSARDPLANTGELFF. In nucleotides, the CDR3 is TGCAGTGCTAGAGATCCGCTAGCGAACACCGGGGAGCTGTTTTTT.

This chain uses TRBV28 with TRBJ1-1; D might be TRBD1 (6 bases). Germline V gene sequence: CDR1 MDHEN, CDR2 SYDVKM. This CDR3 spans 13 amino acids. V lost 3 bases to trimming and J lost 6 bases, with 11 bases between them. CDR3 nucleotide sequence: TGTGCCAGCAGTTTTTGGGGGCGGTCTGAAGCTTTCTTT. Translated, it gives CASSFWGRSEAFF.

This rearrangement joins TRBV25-1 to TRBJ2-1; a weak D match, TRBD1 (7 bases). The CDR3 length is 19 residues. The V gene's germline CDR1 is MGHDK and CDR2 SYGVNS. Trimming left V 2 bases short and J 0 bases short, with 20 bases between. CDR3 nucleotide sequence: TGTGCCAGCAGTGAAATATTGCCAGGAGGGACAGACTCCTACAATGAGCAGTTCTTC. Its protein is CASSEILPGGTDSYNEQFF.

This clonotype was counted many times. The rearrangement links TRBV4-3 to TRBJ2-7; D is unresolved. CDR3 length equals 14 residues. Trimming cost V 0 bases and J 1 base, with 7 bases left between them. The germline gives CDR1 LGHNA, CDR2 YSLEER. Written as DNA, the CDR3 is TGCGCCAGCAGCCAAGATACGGGTTCCTACGAGCAGTACTTC. Translated, it gives CASSQDTGSYEQYF.

This clonotype has at least ten counts. V usage is TRBV7-2 and J usage is TRBJ2-2, with D tentatively TRBD1 (6 bases). V was pared by 5 bases and J by 1 base, with 11 bases between. The length of the CDR3 is 15 residues. Germline CDR1 is SGHTA and CDR2 is FQGNSA. CDR3 DNA sequence: TGTGCCAGCAGCCTATGGGGACAGAACACCGGGGAGCTGTTTTTT. It codes for CASSLWGQNTGELFF.

This clonotype was counted a few times. CDR3 coding DNA: TGTGCCAGCAGCTTAGAACAGGGCCACCCCTCCTACGAGCAGTACTTC. Encoded protein: CASSLEQGHPSYEQYF. The gene calls are TRBV7-9 and TRBJ2-7; D perhaps matches TRBD1 (6 bases). V was trimmed by 1 base and J by 0 bases, leaving 13 bases between them. The CDR3 extends over 16 amino acids. Looked up from germline, CDR1 is SEHNR and CDR2 is FQNEAQ (reference sequence).

In its sample, this clonotype was seen a few times. The J gene is TRBJ2-5, the V gene TRBV12-3 or TRBV12-4; 8 bases are shared with TRBD1. This CDR3 spans 15 amino acids. With V trimmed by 0 bases and J by 5 bases, 5 bases remained unmatched. The DNA for the CDR3 is TGTGCCAGCAGTTTAGCCTTCGGACAGGGCGAGACCCAGTACTTC. Translated, it gives CASSLAFGQGETQYF.

In this sample, this clonotype turned up many times. The J gene is TRBJ2-1, the V gene TRBV12-3 or TRBV12-4; TRBD1 might be the D (6 bases). V lost 2 bases to trimming and J lost 5 bases, with 10 bases between them. The CDR3 covers 14 residues. CDR3 nucleotides: TGTGCCAGCAGTTTACCGCAGGGGAACAATGAGCAGTTCTTC. Encoded protein: CASSLPQGNNEQFF.

The chain uses TRBV5-1 and TRBJ1-1, with D maybe TRBD1 (5 bases). V lost 0 bases and J 6 bases, leaving 9 bases between the germline ends. Germline V CDR1 and CDR2: SGHRS, YFSETQ. CDR3 size: 13 residues. The CDR3 spells CASSLAGWSEAFF. In DNA, the CDR3 is TGCGCCAGCAGCTTGGCAGGGTGGTCTGAAGCTTTCTTT.

This clonotype was seen repeatedly, ten times or more. The chain joins TRBV10-3 to TRBJ2-1, with D tentatively TRBD1 or TRBD2 (7 bases each). The CDR3 runs to 12 residues. V was pared by 9 bases and J by 8 bases, with 14 bases between. CDR1 and CDR2 from the germline V gene are ENHRY and SYGVKD. The CDR3: CAIRQGGDEQFF. CDR3 sequence (DNA): TGTGCCATTCGACAGGGAGGGGATGAGCAGTTCTTC.

A few counts support this clonotype. The chain recombines TRBV7-2 with TRBJ2-3, with 14 positions matching TRBD2. The CDR3 contains 17 residues. Germline-derived CDR1 and CDR2 are SGHTA and FQGNSA. V shed 5 bases, J shed 4 bases, and the junction held 8 bases outside the gene matches. This chain's CDR3 is CASSAGTSGGRADTQYF. CDR3 DNA sequence: TGTGCCAGCAGCGCAGGGACTAGCGGGGGCCGCGCAGATACGCAGTATTTT.

This clonotype has just a few counts. V is TRBV18 and J is TRBJ2-1; D is unresolved. This CDR3 comprises 17 residues. Trimming took off 2 bases at V and 0 bases at J, with 14 bases between the two ends. Germline CDR1 reads KGHSH; CDR2 reads LQKENI. CDR3 in amino acids: CASSPSFSGRSYNEQFF. The CDR3, as DNA: TGTGCCAGCTCACCAAGCTTCTCTGGCCGCTCCTACAATGAGCAGTTCTTC. The full variable domain, with the rest looked up from reference TRBV18 and TRBJ2-1, is NAGVMQNPRHLVRRRGQEARLRCSPMKGHSHVYWYRQLPEEGLKFMVYLQKENIIDESGMPKERFSAEFPKEGPSILRIQQVVRGDSAAYFCASSPSFSGRSYNEQFFGPGTRLTVL.